These 24 T cell receptor beta chains originate from one sample sequenced in a study of T cell clonality in common variable immunodeficiency. TCRdb's table, derived via immunoSEQ multiplex PCR, lists solely in-frame clones and lacks some. Observed in the sample are under 65,000 clones, none of them singletons. Sequencing used peripheral blood mononuclear cells. Every receptor here comes from a person between 18 and 75 years old in good health.

This clone has a count of ten or more. With the read ending 3 residues before the CDR3 end, the germline J gene is used to fill in that end. The genes are TRBV5-4 and TRBJ1-2; tentatively, D is TRBD1 (6 bases). The CDR3 loop spans 14 amino acids. The germline V gene encodes CDR1 SGHNT and CDR2 YYREEE (reference sequence). V was pared by 0 bases and J by 5 bases, with 11 bases between. CDR3 DNA (partial): TGTGCCAGCAGCTTGGACAGGGTACCTTATGGC. Residues: CASSLDRVPYG. The whole CDR3 region reads CASSLDRVPYGYTF.

Worth noting for this clone: Sequencing ends 3 residues short of the CDR3 end; the germline J gene provides the rest. This rearrangement joins TRBV10-2 to TRBJ1-2; TRBD1 might be the D (6 bases). In germline, CDR1 is WSHSY, CDR2 SAAADI. This CDR3 spans 16 amino acids. The V gene lost 3 bases and the J gene lost 2 bases, with 16 bases spanning the gap. CDR3 DNA, as far as it was read: TGCGCCAGCAGTGACGGACCATTTACAGGGAACTATGGC. Translation: CASSDGPFTGNYG. The CDR3 in its entirety is CASSDGPFTGNYGYTF.

This clone appeared many times. The missing CDR3 end, 3 residues past where the read stops, is filled in from the germline J gene. This chain connects TRBV6-1 to TRBJ2-5; maybe TRBD1 (5 bases). CDR1 is MNHNS, CDR2 SASEGT, per germline. CDR3 length equals 13 residues. V was shortened by 3 bases and J by 4 bases, with 9 bases between the two germline ends. CDR3: CASSDRGVETQYF. CDR3 bases read: TGTGCCAGCAGTGATAGGGGTGTAGAGACC.

In this sample, this clone turned up a few times. The read terminates 3 residues before the CDR3 end, so the remaining end is supplied by the germline J gene. The genes are TRBV5-1 and TRBJ1-1, with unresolved D. The length of the CDR3 is 12 residues. Between the trimmed V and J ends, which lost 5 bases and 1 base, there was a span of 6 bases. Germline assignment: CDR1 SGHRS and CDR2 YFSETQ. CDR3 bases read: TGCGCCAGCAGGGTCGGGAACACTGAA. Translating gives CASRVGNTE. The whole CDR3 sequence reads CASRVGNTEAFF.

This clone was seen repeatedly, ten times or more. The sequence runs out 3 residues before the end of the CDR3; the remainder is reconstructed from the germline J gene. The V call is TRBV5-6, the J call TRBJ2-2; possibly TRBD2 for D (6 bases). Per the germline V gene, CDR1 is SGHDT and CDR2 is YYEEEE. Deletions cut 3 bases from V and 7 bases from J, with 16 bases between. The CDR3 runs 15 residues. The DNA read from the CDR3 is TGTGCCAGCAGCTGGAGACTAGTTCGGAGCGGGGAG. Protein product: CASSWRLVRSGE. The whole CDR3 protein reads CASSWRLVRSGELFF.

This clone was counted many times. Coverage ceases 3 residues before the CDR3 finishes, and the germline J gene fills in the end. The chain recombines TRBV5-4 with TRBJ2-1; 14 bases are shared with TRBD2. The CDR3 consists of 16 residues. CDR1 is SGHNT and CDR2 is YYREEE in the germline V gene (reference sequence). Trimming cost V 0 bases and J 9 bases; bases outside gene matches: 5. The CDR3 sequence is CASSLEGTSGSGEQFF. The covered CDR3 bases are TGTGCCAGCAGCTTGGAGGGGACTAGCGGGAGTGGTGAG.

This clone was found many times. The CDR3 goes on 3 residues after the read ends, and that part is filled in from the germline J gene. The genes are TRBV19 and TRBJ2-2; 8 nucleotides line up with TRBD2. J lost 6 bases, V lost 3 bases, and 3 bases had no gene match. The germline V gene encodes CDR1 LNHDA and CDR2 SQIVND (reference sequence). The CDR3 runs 14 residues. The part of the CDR3 DNA that was read is TGTGCCAGTAGTATCGGGACTAGTGCCGGGGAG. Translation: CASSIGTSAGE. The entire CDR3 is CASSIGTSAGELFF.

This clone was found many times. The read finishes 3 residues shy of the CDR3 end, and the germline J gene is used to complete it. The rearrangement links TRBV11-3 to TRBJ2-2; D gene uncertain. This CDR3 has 11 amino acids. Trimming removed 5 bases at V and 7 bases at J, with 5 bases between. The V gene's germline CDR1 is SGHNT and CDR2 YENEEA. Partial CDR3 DNA: TGTGCCAGCAGCCCAGGCGGGGAG. This codes for CASSPGGE. The CDR3 as a whole reads CASSPGGELFF.

This clone was recorded a few times. The DNA ends 3 residues before the CDR3 does, and the rest of the CDR3 is filled in from the germline J gene. The V and J genes are TRBV19 and TRBJ1-1; unclear D gene. V lost 5 bases and J lost 4, with 8 bases in between. The CDR3 length is 12 residues. CDR1 and CDR2 (germline): LNHDA, SQIVND (reference sequence). The part of the CDR3 DNA that was read is TGTGCCAGTAGTTCGCGATTCACTGAA. This codes for CASSSRFTE. The complete CDR3 protein is CASSSRFTEAFF.

On this clone: The read is 3 residues too short to cover the CDR3 end, so that end is filled in from the germline J gene. The chain combines TRBV30 with TRBJ1-2; D not certain. Germline CDR1 and CDR2: GTSNPN and SVGIG (reference sequence). CDR3 length: 18 residues. The chain's CDR3 is CAWSVYSFAGGPTDTYTF. The sequenced CDR3 bases are TGTGCCTGGAGTGTATACTCTTTCGCGGGAGGGCCGACCGATACC. The whole variable domain, filled in from reference TRBV30 and TRBJ1-2, reads SQTIHQWPATLVQPVGSPLSLECTVEGTSNPNLYWYRQAAGRGLQLLFYSVGIGQISSEVPQNLSASRPQDRQFILSSKKLLLSDSGFYLCAWSVYSFAGGPTDTYTFGSGTRLTVV.

This clone has a count of ten or more. The read terminates 3 residues ahead of where the CDR3 ends, so the germline J gene completes it. The identical CDR3 is also encoded by other nucleotide sequences in the sample. The chain has TRBV19 and TRBJ1-3; TRBD1 matches at 8 bases. The CDR3 sequence is 16 residues long. The V segment lost 5 bases and the J segment 2 bases; nucleotides outside the gene matches: 8. Looked up from germline, CDR1 is LNHDA and CDR2 is SQIVND (reference sequence). CDR3 in amino acids: CASSYPDRDAGNTIYF. The CDR3 bases that were read are TGTGCCAGTAGTTACCCGGACAGGGATGCTGGAAACACC. The variable domain in full, completed from reference TRBV19 and TRBJ1-3, reads DGGITQSPKYLFRKEGQNVTLSCEQNLNHDAMYWYRQDPGQGLRLIYYSQIVNDFQKGDIAEGYSVSREKKESFPLTVTSAQKNPTAFYLCASSYPDRDAGNTIYFGEGSWLTVV.

This clone was found many times. The sequence runs out 3 residues before the end of the CDR3; the remainder is reconstructed from the germline J gene. The rearrangement links TRBV7-8 to TRBJ2-5; D is possibly TRBD2 (5 bases). Germline assignment: CDR1 SGHVS and CDR2 FQNEAQ. Trimming cost V 2 bases and J 1 base, with 8 bases left between them. The CDR3 is made up of 14 amino acids. The CDR3 bases that were read are TGTGCCAGCAGCTTACAGGACTTCCAAGAGACC. It codes for CASSLQDFQET. The CDR3 reads in full as CASSLQDFQETQYF.

This clone was picked up many times. Read sequence stops 3 residues before the CDR3 end, and the germline J gene provides the missing end. The V and J genes are TRBV20-1 and TRBJ2-3, with 9 bases that match TRBD2. The CDR3 totals 15 residues. The J segment lost 2 bases and the V segment lost 4 bases, leaving 7 bases of the junction unmatched. Per the germline V gene, CDR1 is DFQATT and CDR2 is SNEGSKA (reference sequence). The sequenced part of the CDR3 DNA is TGCAGTGCTACACCTAGCGGGACCTACACAGATACG. This gives the protein CSATPSGTYTDT. The complete CDR3 protein is CSATPSGTYTDTQYF.

This clone came up many times. The CDR3 end falls 3 residues outside the read, so it is completed with the germline J gene. The J gene is TRBJ2-1, the V gene TRBV20-1; TRBD1 might be the D (5 bases). The CDR3 is 15 residues long. With 6 bases removed from V and 6 bases from J, the gap between germline ends came to 21 bases. Germline loops: CDR1 DFQATT, CDR2 SNEGSKA (reference sequence). The sequenced part of the CDR3 DNA is TGCAGTGCCCAGAGGACACTGGGCCGTCTCAATGAG. This codes for CSAQRTLGRLNE. The full CDR3 is CSAQRTLGRLNEQFF.

This clone has more than one count but fewer than ten. The read stops 3 residues short of the end of the CDR3; the missing end is completed from the germline J gene. The chain employs TRBV7-6 and TRBJ1-2, with 7 bases lining up with TRBD1. CDR1 and CDR2 from the germline V gene are SGHVS and FNYEAQ. There are 16 residues in the CDR3. The covered CDR3 bases are TGTGCCAGCAGCCCCTACGGGACAGCATACACAGATACC. Translating gives CASSPYGTAYTDT. The whole CDR3 protein is CASSPYGTAYTDTYTF. The full variable domain, in which reference TRBV7-6 and TRBJ1-2 provide the parts outside the CDR3, is GAGVSQSPRYKVTKRGQDVALRCDPISGHVSLYWYRQALGQGPEFLTYFNYEAQQDKSGLPNDRFSAERPEGSISTLTIQRTEQRDSAMYRCASSPYGTAYTDTYTFGSGTRLTVV.

There are many counts of this clone. The CDR3 extends 3 residues past the end of the read, so its final part is completed from the germline J gene. The V and J genes are TRBV27 and TRBJ1-2, with no clear D. Germline loops: CDR1 MNHEY, CDR2 SMNVEV (reference sequence). Trimming cost V 7 bases and J 1 base, with 7 bases left between them. The CDR3 runs to 12 residues. The DNA read from the CDR3 is TGTGCCAGCAAGACAAGTAACTATGGC. It encodes CASKTSNYG. The whole CDR3 sequence reads CASKTSNYGYTF.

This clone was observed at least ten times. The read ends 3 residues before the CDR3 terminus; that terminus is restored from the germline J gene. The V gene is TRBV15, the J gene TRBJ1-3; 7 bases are a match to TRBD1. CDR3 length: 15 residues. Germline values: CDR1 LNHNV, CDR2 YYDKDF (reference sequence). The J segment lost 1 base and the V segment lost 3 bases, leaving 3 bases of the junction unmatched. The CDR3 region is CATSRDRLSGNTIYF. The CDR3 bases that were read are TGTGCCACCAGCAGGGACAGGCTGTCTGGAAACACC.

Many counts were recorded for this clone. CDR3 DNA, as far as it was read: TGTGCCAGCAGCGGCGATGGGGACAGGGTCGATGAG. This encodes CASSGDGDRVDE. The CDR3 as a whole reads CASSGDGDRVDEQFF. The chain has TRBV9 and TRBJ2-1, with 9 bases aligning to TRBD1. The read stops 3 residues short of the end of the CDR3; the missing end is completed from the germline J gene. CDR1 and CDR2 from the germline V gene are SGDLS and YYNGEE. V lost 3 bases and J lost 8; bases outside the gene matches: 9. This CDR3 contains 15 residues.

This clone appeared many times. The read terminates 3 residues before the CDR3 end, so the remaining end is supplied by the germline J gene. This chain uses TRBV5-1 with TRBJ2-1; D gene ambiguous. Germline V gene lookup returns CDR1 SGHRS and CDR2 YFSETQ. V was cut by 4 bases and J by 5 bases, with 13 bases left in between. The CDR3 covers 14 residues. The part of the CDR3 DNA that was read is TGCGCCAGCAGCCGAATTCCCGACAACAATGAG. It yields the protein CASSRIPDNNE. The whole CDR3 sequence reads CASSRIPDNNEQFF.

This clone was seen ten or more times. The read ends 3 residues shy of where the CDR3 ends; the end is completed using the germline J gene. The chain combines TRBV29-1 with TRBJ1-1; possibly TRBD1 for D (6 bases). Deletions cut 7 bases from V and 6 bases from J, with 12 bases between. Germline V lookup: CDR1 SQVTM, CDR2 ANQGSEA. The CDR3 consists of 11 residues. Incomplete CDR3 DNA: TGCAGCGCCCAGGACAGCTCTGAA. It yields the protein CSAQDSSE. The complete CDR3 reads CSAQDSSEAFF.

Ten or more counts support this clone. The read ends 3 residues early relative to the CDR3; the germline J gene fills the gap. The identical CDR3 is also encoded by other nucleotide sequences in the sample. V is TRBV7-2 and J is TRBJ1-3, with 8 nucleotides matching TRBD1. Per germline, CDR1 SGHTA and CDR2 FQGNSA. CDR3 length: 15 residues. Trimming at V came to 5 bases and at J to 7 bases, leaving 10 bases not matched to a gene. The CDR3 here is CASSLTGDHGNTIYF. CDR3 bases read: TGTGCCAGCAGCCTGACAGGGGATCATGGGAACACC. The entire variable domain, with the rest obtained from reference TRBV7-2 and TRBJ1-3, is as follows: GAGVSQSPSNKVTEKGKDVELRCDPISGHTALYWYRQSLGQGLEFLIYFQGNSAPDKSGLPSDRFSAERTGGSVSTLTIQRTQQEDSAVYLCASSLTGDHGNTIYFGEGSWLTVV.

This clone was detected many times. The CDR3 is cut off 3 residues early in the read; its end comes from the germline J gene. V and J are TRBV5-1 and TRBJ2-3; a weak D match, TRBD1 (5 bases). Germline CDR1 and CDR2: SGHRS and YFSETQ. Trimming cost V 0 bases and J 3 bases, with 11 bases left between them. This CDR3 is built from 15 residues. The sequenced part of the CDR3 DNA is TGCGCCAGCAGCTTGGGCCAGGGTGGAACAGATACG. Translation gives CASSLGQGGTDT. The full CDR3 is CASSLGQGGTDTQYF.

This clone was detected many times. The read falls 3 residues short of the CDR3 end, and the missing part is taken from the germline J gene. V and J are TRBV20-1 and TRBJ1-4; 7 bases map to TRBD1. J was trimmed by 8 bases and V by 6 bases; bases with no gene match: 9. CDR1 is DFQATT, CDR2 SNEGSKA, per germline (reference sequence). The CDR3 loop spans 13 amino acids. CDR3 in amino acids: CSASGRGEEKLFF. Partial CDR3 DNA: TGCAGTGCATCAGGCAGGGGGGAAGAAAAA.

This clone was detected many times. The CDR3 is cut off 3 residues early in the read; its end comes from the germline J gene. V is TRBV19 and J is TRBJ2-3; 7 bases map to TRBD1. This CDR3 spans 20 amino acids. Unmatched junction bases numbered 20, after V lost 1 base and J lost 4 bases. Germline CDR1 LNHDA, CDR2 SQIVND (reference sequence). CDR3 DNA, as far as it was read: TGTGCCAGTAGTATAGTGGGAAGACAGGGCGTGAGTAGCGTTCCAGATACG. This translates into CASSIVGRQGVSSVPDT. The whole CDR3 region reads CASSIVGRQGVSSVPDTQYF.